A single sample gave rise to the 29 T cell receptor beta chains below, sequenced in a study of T-cell memory formation after mild COVID-19. TCRdb itself ran the 5' RACE reads through MiXCR, one entry per CDR3 protein. The sample consists of 470,000 or so distinct CDR3 sequences, approximately 18% of them appearing once. The sample comprised PBMCs or a T cell subset sorted from them (not recorded which). Every receptor here comes from an adult woman who had mild COVID-19 (a few samples of this study predate the infection). Cell type and time point are not known.

J is TRBJ1-1 and V is TRBV11-3; D gene uncertain. Germline V CDR1 and CDR2: SGHNT, YENEEA. The CDR3 contains 12 residues. Deletions cut 6 bases from V and 8 bases from J, with 13 bases between. Here the CDR3 reads CASRIGPGEAFF. CDR3 DNA sequence: TGTGCCAGCAGAATCGGTCCCGGGGAAGCTTTCTTT. Full variable domain (rest looked up from reference TRBV11-3 and TRBJ1-1): EAGVVQSPRYKIIEKKQPVAFWCNPISGHNTLYWYLQNLGQGPELLIRYENEEAVDDSQLPKDRFSAERLKGVDSTLKIQPAELGDSAVYLCASRIGPGEAFFGQGTRLTVV.

This rearrangement joins TRBV24-1 to TRBJ2-5; no reliable D call. Trimming took 1 base from V and 7 from J, leaving 12 bases between them. CDR1 is KGHDR, CDR2 SFDVKD, per germline. The CDR3 is made up of 14 amino acids. CDR3 nucleotides: TGTGCCACCAGTGATTTTGTCGATTCGAGGACCCAGTACTTC. Its translation is CATSDFVDSRTQYF.

The genes are TRBV7-7 and TRBJ2-7, with D possibly called TRBD1 or TRBD2 (6 bases each). The CDR3 runs 15 residues. With 1 base removed from V and 2 bases from J, the gap between germline ends came to 12 bases. Germline loops: CDR1 SSHAT, CDR2 FNYEAQ (reference sequence). For the CDR3, the DNA is TGTGCCAGCAGCTTAGGGAGGGGGAGTCCCTACGAGCAGTACTTC. Residues: CASSLGRGSPYEQYF. The full variable domain, its missing parts supplied by reference TRBV7-7 and TRBJ2-7, is GAGVSQSPRYKVTKRGQDVTLRCDPISSHATLYWYQQALGQGPEFLTYFNYEAQPDKSGLPSDRFSAERPEGSISTLTIQRTEQRDSAMYRCASSLGRGSPYEQYFGPGTRLTVT.

This clonotype was detected only a few times. The V and J genes are TRBV4-2 and TRBJ2-2; 7 bases are a match to TRBD1. The CDR3 sequence is 16 residues long. Losses at the gene ends were 4 bases for V and 2 bases for J; bases not matched to a gene: 7. In germline, CDR1 is LGHNA, CDR2 YNFKEQ. The chain's CDR3 is CASSRGGQTNTGELFF. For the CDR3, the DNA is TGTGCCAGCAGCCGTGGGGGACAGACCAACACCGGGGAGCTGTTTTTT.

The chain couples TRBV5-4 to TRBJ2-7, with 7 bases lining up with TRBD2. There are 15 residues in the CDR3. The junction had 10 bases not matched to a gene; V was cut back by 4 bases and J by 3 bases. The V gene's germline CDR1 is SGHNT and CDR2 YYREEE (reference sequence). CDR3 nucleotide sequence: TGTGCCAGCAGCCCTGGAGTAGGACTAGTCTACGAGCAGTACTTC. It is translated as CASSPGVGLVYEQYF. Supplemented by reference TRBV5-4 and TRBJ2-7, the full variable domain reads ETGVTQSPTHLIKTRGQQVTLRCSSQSGHNTVSWYQQALGQGPQFIFQYYREEENGRGNFPPRFSGLQFPNYSSELNVNALELDDSALYLCASSPGVGLVYEQYFGPGTRLTVT.

The V call is TRBV6-2 or TRBV6-3, the J call TRBJ2-3; possible D gene TRBD2, 6 bases. This CDR3 contains 16 residues. The V end was cut by 0 bases, the J end by 6 bases, with 16 bases between. CDR1 and CDR2 from the germline V gene are MNHEY and SVGEGT. In DNA, the CDR3 is TGTGCCAGCAGTTACTCGATGCGGGATCCCAGGGATACGCAGTATTTT. Its translation: CASSYSMRDPRDTQYF.

This clonotype has only a few counts. The V and J genes are TRBV7-2 and TRBJ2-1; D may be TRBD1 (5 bases). The CDR3 length is 14 residues. Trimming left V 1 base short and J 4 bases short, with 8 bases between. The germline V gene has CDR1 SGHTA and CDR2 FQGNSA. The CDR3 DNA reads TGTGCCAGCAGCTTAGGGTGGACATACAATGAGCAGTTCTTC. Translated, it gives CASSLGWTYNEQFF. The complete variable domain, with remaining parts taken from reference TRBV7-2 and TRBJ2-1, reads GAGVSQSPSNKVTEKGKDVELRCDPISGHTALYWYRQSLGQGLEFLIYFQGNSAPDKSGLPSDRFSAERTGGSVSTLTIQRTQQEDSAVYLCASSLGWTYNEQFFGPGTRLTVL.

This clonotype has more than one count but fewer than ten. The V gene is TRBV18, the J gene TRBJ1-2, with a tentative D call TRBD1 (5 bases). The germline V gene encodes CDR1 KGHSH and CDR2 LQKENI. The V end was cut by 3 bases, the J end by 8 bases, with 19 bases between. This CDR3 contains 15 residues. The CDR3 DNA sequence: TGTGCCAGCTCACCCTCCCTGACCCGGGACGGGGGCTACACCTTC. This encodes CASSPSLTRDGGYTF.

This chain links TRBV18 with TRBJ1-1; D not resolved. Trimming removed 0 bases at V and 6 bases at J, with 11 bases between. This CDR3 has 14 amino acids. Germline V lookup: CDR1 KGHSH, CDR2 LQKENI. The CDR3 DNA reads as TGTGCCAGCTCACCACCGATGGGTCTCGCTGAAGCTTTCTTT. This sequence encodes CASSPPMGLAEAFF.

This clonotype was found a few times. This rearrangement joins TRBV7-3 to TRBJ2-5; D is possibly TRBD2 (5 bases). V was pared by 5 bases and J by 0 bases, with 13 bases between. The CDR3 length is 15 residues. In germline, CDR1 is SGHTA, CDR2 FQGTGA. The CDR3 DNA is TGTGCCAGCAGCCTGGGTCGCGGGTACCAAGAGACCCAGTACTTC. It encodes CASSLGRGYQETQYF.

The sample holds many counts of this clonotype. The chain combines TRBV4-2 with TRBJ2-5, with D hard to call. Looked up from germline, CDR1 is LGHNA and CDR2 is YNFKEQ. The CDR3 runs to 15 residues. V shed 0 bases and J shed 0 bases, with 8 bases lying between them. The CDR3 region is CASSQDRRDQETQYF. The CDR3 DNA is TGTGCCAGCAGCCAAGATCGGCGAGACCAAGAGACCCAGTACTTC.

This clonotype was found a few times. The chain couples TRBV7-3 to TRBJ1-6; 7 bases agree with TRBD1. V lost 2 bases to trimming and J lost 10 bases; unmatched junction nucleotides: 2. Germline CDR1 and CDR2: SGHTA and FQGTGA. The CDR3 spans 13 residues. The CDR3 is CASSLDRESPLHF. The CDR3 DNA follows: TGTGCCAGCAGCTTAGACAGGGAATCACCCCTCCACTTT.

This clonotype was seen many times. The rearrangement links TRBV20-1 to TRBJ2-3; TRBD1 matches 7 bases. CDR3 size: 14 residues. After removal of 4 bases from V and 4 bases from J, the junction contained 8 bases not matched to a gene. Germline V CDR1 and CDR2: DFQATT, SNEGSKA (reference sequence). CDR3 nucleotide sequence: TGCAGTGCTATACGGGACAGATTGGCAGATACGCAGTATTTT. Translated, it gives CSAIRDRLADTQYF.

This clonotype has just a few counts. The chain employs TRBV9 and TRBJ2-5; TRBD2 aligns across 12 bases. The germline V gene has CDR1 SGDLS and CDR2 YYNGEE. V shed 5 bases and J 4 bases; nucleotides not matched to a gene: 3. This CDR3 is built from 14 residues. CDR3 bases: TGTGCCAGCAGTACTAGCGGGAGGCCAGAGACCCAGTACTTC. Its translation is CASSTSGRPETQYF.

This clonotype appeared a few times. The genes are TRBV5-1 and TRBJ1-4, with 8 bases lining up with TRBD1. J lost 10 bases, V lost 0 bases, and 8 bases had no gene match. The CDR3 length is 15 residues. The V gene's germline CDR1 is SGHRS and CDR2 YFSETQ. CDR3: CASSLAGQGPRKLFF. CDR3 nucleotides: TGCGCCAGCAGCTTGGCCGGACAGGGACCGAGAAAACTGTTTTTT.

The chain recombines TRBV7-3 with TRBJ2-5, with D perhaps matching TRBD1 or TRBD2 (5 bases each). CDR3 size: 16 residues. The germline V and J ends were trimmed by 2 bases and 3 bases, with 16 bases remaining between them. CDR1 is SGHTA and CDR2 is FQGTGA in the germline V gene. The CDR3 loop reads CASSLSGSGKEETQYF. CDR3 DNA: TGTGCCAGCAGCTTATCGGGGTCAGGGAAAGAAGAGACCCAGTACTTC.

This clonotype was detected a few times. At one end the junction does not follow the germline gene, possibly because of a read error. The CDR3 bases are TGCAGTGCTGGAGATTTGCGACTAGCTTTAGCAGATACGCAGTATTTT. Its protein is CSAGDLRLALADTQYF. The chain recombines TRBV20-1 with TRBJ2-3; TRBD2 matches at 7 bases. CDR1 and CDR2 (germline): DFQATT, SNEGSKA (reference sequence). This CDR3 contains 16 residues.

A few counts support this clonotype. This sequence joins TRBV7-3 and TRBJ1-1; D unresolved. V dropped 5 bases and J dropped 6 bases, with 13 bases sitting between them. Germline values: CDR1 SGHTA, CDR2 FQGTGA. The CDR3 has 13 amino acids. In nucleotides, the CDR3 is TGTGCCAGCAGCCAGGACTTGAGGGCTGAAGCTTTCTTT. It codes for CASSQDLRAEAFF.

This chain connects TRBV3-1 to TRBJ1-2, with unresolved D. CDR1 LGHDT and CDR2 YNNKEL come from the germline V gene (reference sequence). The CDR3 sequence is 13 residues long. The V end was cut by 0 bases, the J end by 5 bases, with 7 bases between. The CDR3 protein is CASSQDPRYGYTF. The CDR3 nucleotides read TGTGCCAGCAGCCAAGATCCAAGATATGGCTACACCTTC.

The chain links TRBV11-2 to TRBJ2-3; the D is unclear. The germline CDR1 and CDR2 sequences are SGHAT and FQNNGV. Trimming shortened V by 5 bases and J by 10 bases, and 10 bases separated the two germline ends. The length of the CDR3 is 11 residues. The DNA of the CDR3 is TGTGCCAGCAGCCGGTTAGGAGCGCAGTATTTT. Translating it yields CASSRLGAQYF.

The CDR3 DNA reads as TGTGCCAGCAGCGTAGGTCTTGGAGGGGCCTATGGCTACACCTTC. Protein product: CASSVGLGGAYGYTF. The chain combines TRBV9 with TRBJ1-2; a weak D match, TRBD1 (5 bases). Germline values: CDR1 SGDLS, CDR2 YYNGEE. This CDR3 has 15 residues. The V and J ends lost 0 bases and 4 bases respectively, with 13 bases between them.

The J gene is TRBJ2-2, the V gene TRBV24-1; D may match TRBD1 or TRBD2 (5 bases each). The CDR3 is made up of 16 amino acids. The V gene's germline CDR1 is KGHDR and CDR2 SFDVKD. Trimming left V 3 bases short and J 5 bases short, with 15 bases between. The CDR3 sequence is CATSDPGTERTGELFF. The DNA for the CDR3 is TGTGCCACCAGTGATCCCGGGACCGAAAGGACCGGGGAGCTGTTTTTT.

In this sample, this clonotype turned up a few times. Written as DNA, the CDR3 is TGCAGTGCTAGACCGACCGGGACAGGGTTCCCGTTCTTC. Protein: CSARPTGTGFPFF. The chain uses TRBV20-1 and TRBJ2-1, with 9 bases matching TRBD1. The trim removed 2 bases at V and 15 bases at J, leaving 11 bases unmatched. From germline, CDR1 is DFQATT and CDR2 SNEGSKA (reference sequence). There are 13 residues in the CDR3.

The chain combines TRBV5-4 with TRBJ2-7, with 9 bases matching TRBD1. The V gene's germline CDR1 is SGHNT and CDR2 YYREEE (reference sequence). The CDR3 is made up of 16 amino acids. Unmatched junction bases numbered 11, after V lost 3 bases and J lost 4 bases. The CDR3 reads CASSSSVGTGYYEQYF. CDR3 sequence (DNA): TGTGCCAGCAGCTCCTCTGTCGGGACAGGGTATTACGAGCAGTACTTC. The variable domain in full, completed from reference TRBV5-4 and TRBJ2-7, reads ETGVTQSPTHLIKTRGQQVTLRCSSQSGHNTVSWYQQALGQGPQFIFQYYREEENGRGNFPPRFSGLQFPNYSSELNVNALELDDSALYLCASSSSVGTGYYEQYFGPGTRLTVT.

This clonotype was seen a handful of times. The chain has TRBV4-3 and TRBJ2-7; D is perhaps TRBD1 (5 bases). The CDR3 consists of 15 residues. The germline V gene encodes CDR1 LGHNA and CDR2 YSLEER. Trimming cost V 6 bases and J 3 bases, with 18 bases left between them. DNA of the CDR3: TGCGCCAGCAGAACTGGCCCCCAGGGCCACTACGAGCAGTACTTC. Translating gives CASRTGPQGHYEQYF.

This clonotype occurred many times. V usage is TRBV7-2 and J usage is TRBJ2-5, with D possibly TRBD2 on 7 matching bases. Trimming cost V 3 bases and J 2 bases, with 10 bases left between them. The CDR3 covers 14 residues. Germline values: CDR1 SGHTA, CDR2 FQGNSA. The CDR3 DNA reads as TGTGCCAGCAGCTTGGGGGGGCAGCAAGAGACCCAGTACTTC. Protein product: CASSLGGQQETQYF.

DNA of the CDR3: TGCGCCAGCAGCCAAGGGGGGCAGGGTCACAATGAGCAGTTCTTC. This encodes CASSQGGQGHNEQFF. The chain employs TRBV4-1 and TRBJ2-1; weak D call: TRBD1 (6 bases). The germline gives CDR1 MGHRA, CDR2 YSYEKL. The CDR3 is 15 amino acids. Trimming took off 1 base at V and 5 bases at J, with 12 bases between the two ends.

This clonotype was seen at least ten times. The chain links TRBV24-1 to TRBJ2-1; the match to TRBD1 covers 9 bases. The CDR3 runs to 14 residues. Trimming took 9 bases from V and 5 from J; bases not matched to a gene: 7. CDR1 and CDR2 (germline): KGHDR, SFDVKD. The CDR3 DNA is TGTGCCACCGGGATGGGGACAGGGAACAATGAGCAGTTCTTC. Amino acids: CATGMGTGNNEQFF.

This clonotype was counted only a few times. This sequence joins TRBV12-3 or TRBV12-4 and TRBJ1-1; TRBD1 matches at 7 bases. Losses at the gene ends were 3 bases for V and 0 bases for J; bases not matched to a gene: 4. This CDR3 spans 15 amino acids. DNA for the CDR3: TGTGCCAGCAGTTTTTTCGGACAGGTGAACACTGAAGCTTTCTTT. Its protein is CASSFFGQVNTEAFF.